The 32 T cell receptor beta chains reported below all come from one sample, sequenced in a study of T-cell memory formation after mild COVID-19. TCRdb used MiXCR to reprocess the 5' RACE reads, holding one entry per CDR3 protein. The table lists around 250,000 distinct CDR3 sequences, approximately 15% of them singletons. Sequencing was performed on PBMCs or a T cell subset sorted from them (not recorded which). These receptors were collected from a man aged 18-30 years who had mild COVID-19 (a few samples of this study predate the infection). Cell type and time point are not known.

The chain is built from TRBV10-3 and TRBJ2-7, with unresolved D. The germline gives CDR1 ENHRY, CDR2 SYGVKD. The V end was cut by 2 bases, the J end by 5 bases, with 16 bases between. The CDR3 extends over 15 amino acids. The CDR3 here is CAISERSGGIHEQYF. In DNA, the CDR3 is TGTGCCATCAGTGAGCGGTCAGGTGGAATTCACGAGCAGTACTTC.

V and J are TRBV20-1 and TRBJ2-1; TRBD2 is a possible D gene (6 bases). The V end lost 0 bases, the J end lost 1 base, and 13 bases lay between the germline ends. This CDR3 is built from 16 residues. The germline V gene has CDR1 DFQATT and CDR2 SNEGSKA (reference sequence). The CDR3 DNA follows: TGCAGTGCTAGAGATTTGGGTCGGGGGTCCTACAATGAGCAGTTCTTC. Translating it yields CSARDLGRGSYNEQFF.

This clonotype was observed a few times. The genes are TRBV5-4 and TRBJ2-7; 9 positions match TRBD1. CDR1 is SGHNT, CDR2 YYREEE, per germline (reference sequence). V lost 3 bases and J lost 4; bases outside the gene matches: 8. The CDR3 consists of 15 residues. The CDR3 loop reads CASSSGGTGPYEQYF. DNA for the CDR3: TGTGCCAGCAGCTCCGGAGGGACAGGGCCTTACGAGCAGTACTTC.

The chain carries TRBV20-1 and TRBJ2-5; D possibly corresponds to TRBD2 (6 bases). V lost 6 bases and J 5 bases, leaving 13 bases between the germline ends. CDR1 is DFQATT, CDR2 SNEGSKA, per germline (reference sequence). CDR3 length: 12 residues. The CDR3 coding sequence is TGCAGTGCCGGAGGGGCGATGGAGACCCAGTACTTC. This translates into CSAGGAMETQYF.

This clonotype has just a few counts. The chain links TRBV7-2 to TRBJ2-5, with D unresolved. CDR3 length: 13 amino acids. V lost 3 bases, J lost 5 bases, and 10 bases lay in between. Per the germline V gene, CDR1 is SGHTA and CDR2 is FQGNSA. The CDR3 DNA sequence: TGTGCCAGCAGCTTGTTGGGCCACGAGACCCAGTACTTC. Translating gives CASSLLGHETQYF.

This clonotype was counted many times. This chain joins TRBV9 and TRBJ2-5; no reliable D call. The V end lost 2 bases, the J end lost 5 bases, and 19 bases lay between the germline ends. Germline V gene data show CDR1 as SGDLS and CDR2 as YYNGEE. The length of the CDR3 is 16 residues. The chain's CDR3 is CASSVIPGPFEETQYF. The CDR3 coding sequence is TGTGCCAGCAGCGTGATTCCGGGCCCCTTTGAGGAGACCCAGTACTTC.

This chain uses TRBV11-2 with TRBJ1-4; D not resolved. The V end lost 2 bases, the J end lost 5 bases, and 18 bases lay between the germline ends. The germline V gene has CDR1 SGHAT and CDR2 FQNNGV. The CDR3 runs 17 residues. In DNA form, the CDR3 reads TGTGCCAGCAGCTTATTGTTAAGCGGAAGGTTAAATGAAAAACTGTTTTTT. Amino acid sequence: CASSLLLSGRLNEKLFF.

The chain is built from TRBV23-1 and TRBJ2-2; D uncertain. TRBV23-1 is identified as an open reading frame with a role that is uncertain. There are 12 residues in the CDR3. V lost 1 base and J 7 bases, leaving 4 bases between the germline ends. CDR3 sequence (DNA): TGCGCCAGCAGTCAATATGGCGGGGAGCTGTTTTTT. Translating it yields CASSQYGGELFF.

The rearrangement joins TRBV7-2 to TRBJ2-1; D not certain. The germline gives CDR1 SGHTA, CDR2 FQGNSA. V shed 5 bases and J shed 8 bases, with 7 bases lying between them. This CDR3 contains 11 residues. The CDR3 loop is CASSRWDEQFF. The CDR3 bases are TGTGCCAGCAGCCGTTGGGATGAGCAGTTCTTC.

This clonotype occurred a few times. This chain links TRBV7-3 with TRBJ2-3; TRBD2 agrees at 12 bases. CDR1 and CDR2 (germline): SGHTA, FQGTGA. The CDR3 runs to 15 residues. Losses at the gene ends were 4 bases for V and 4 bases for J; bases not matched to a gene: 3. The CDR3 nucleotides read TGTGCCAGCAGCTACCGACTAGCGGGGGCAGATACGCAGTATTTT. This translates into CASSYRLAGADTQYF. Full variable domain (remainder filled in from reference TRBV7-3 and TRBJ2-3): GAGVSQTPSNKVTEKGKYVELRCDPISGHTALYWYRQSLGQGPEFLIYFQGTGAADDSGLPNDRFFAVRPEGSVSTLKIQRTERGDSAVYLCASSYRLAGADTQYFGPGTRLTVL.

The gene calls are TRBV18 and TRBJ1-6, with a weak D call TRBD1 (5 bases). Trimming cost V 8 bases and J 5 bases, with 16 bases left between them. Per germline, CDR1 KGHSH and CDR2 LQKENI. The length of the CDR3 is 15 residues. The CDR3 bases are TGTGCCAGCAGCCAACGGGACGGCAATAATTCACCCCTCCACTTT. As protein: CASSQRDGNNSPLHF.

This clonotype was picked up a small number of times. The chain uses TRBV6-5 and TRBJ1-3; TRBD1 agrees at 8 bases. J lost 1 base, V lost 6 bases, and 5 bases had no gene match. Germline values: CDR1 MNHEY, CDR2 SVGAGI. This CDR3 is 15 amino acids long. CDR3 nucleotide sequence: TGTGCCAGCAGCTCGACAGGGGTTTCTGGAAACACCATATATTTT. It is translated as CASSSTGVSGNTIYF.

The chain couples TRBV6-2 or TRBV6-3 to TRBJ2-7; 8 bases match TRBD1. The CDR3 loop spans 16 amino acids. The trim removed 6 bases at V and 6 bases at J, leaving 16 bases unmatched. Germline V gene data show CDR1 as MNHEY and CDR2 as SVGEGT. In DNA, the CDR3 is TGTGCCAGCAGATCCCAGGGGGCACGGGTCAACGCCGAGCAGTACGTC. Translated: CASRSQGARVNAEQYV.

The rearrangement uses TRBV10-3 and TRBJ1-2, with 8 bases that match TRBD1. Losses at the gene ends were 6 bases for V and 0 bases for J; bases not matched to a gene: 3. Per the germline V gene, CDR1 is ENHRY and CDR2 is SYGVKD. The CDR3 has 14 residues. The CDR3: CAIRDREANYGYTF. The DNA of the CDR3 is TGTGCCATCAGGGACAGGGAGGCTAACTATGGCTACACCTTC.

Details on this clonotype: A much bigger clone sits one base away, suggesting this may be a read error. The chain is built from TRBV6-5 and TRBJ2-2, with no clear D. V lost 1 base and J 4 bases, leaving 10 bases between the germline ends. Germline V lookup: CDR1 MNHEY, CDR2 SVGAGI. The CDR3 spans 15 residues. Here the CDR3 DNA reads TGTGCCAGCAGTTACTACACGTATATCACCGGGGAGCTGTTTTTT. Translation: CASSYYTYITGELFF.

V gene TRBV7-9 combines with J gene TRBJ1-3, with D unclear. The V gene lost 7 bases and the J gene lost 0 bases, with 10 bases spanning the gap. Germline loops: CDR1 SEHNR, CDR2 FQNEAQ (reference sequence). The CDR3 runs 14 residues. The CDR3 spells CASTISSSGNTIYF. Here the CDR3 DNA reads TGTGCCAGCACTATTTCGAGCTCTGGAAACACCATATATTTT. Full variable domain (missing parts from reference TRBV7-9 and TRBJ1-3): DTGVSQNPRHKITKRGQNVTFRCDPISEHNRLYWYRQTLGQGPEFLTYFQNEAQLEKSRLLSDRFSAERPKGSFSTLEIQRTEQGDSAMYLCASTISSSGNTIYFGEGSWLTVV.

This clonotype was seen only a few times. V gene TRBV7-2 combines with J gene TRBJ2-2, with D possibly matching TRBD1 (5 bases). V lost 1 base, J lost 3 bases, and 12 bases lay in between. Looked up from germline, CDR1 is SGHTA and CDR2 is FQGNSA. This CDR3 is built from 16 residues. CDR3 sequence: CASSLGSGADTGELFF. CDR3 coding DNA: TGTGCCAGCAGCTTAGGCAGTGGGGCGGACACCGGGGAGCTGTTTTTT.

This clonotype was recorded a few times. V and J are TRBV15 and TRBJ2-2; D is unclear. The V end lost 0 bases, the J end lost 4 bases, and 6 bases lay between the germline ends. Per the germline V gene, CDR1 is LNHNV and CDR2 is YYDKDF (reference sequence). This CDR3 has 14 residues. The CDR3 region has the DNA TGTGCCACCAGCAGAGAATCCCCCACCGGGGAGCTGTTTTTT. It specifies CATSRESPTGELFF.

V gene TRBV5-1 combines with J gene TRBJ2-5, with TRBD2 as a possible D gene (6 bases). The length of the CDR3 is 15 residues. Trimming took off 3 bases at V and 4 bases at J, with 16 bases between the two ends. Germline lookup yields CDR1 SGHRS and CDR2 YFSETQ. The DNA for the CDR3 is TGCGCCAGCAGCTCGGGACTGGCGGGGTCAGAGACCCAGTACTTC. Its protein product is CASSSGLAGSETQYF.

This clonotype was seen at least ten times. The chain is built from TRBV25-1 and TRBJ2-7; TRBD1 matches 11 bases. The CDR3 is made up of 15 amino acids. With 5 bases clipped from V and 6 bases from J, the junction kept 9 bases outside the gene matches. Germline V gives CDR1 MGHDK, CDR2 SYGVNS. CDR3 sequence (DNA): TGTGCCAGCAGTCTACCGGGACAGGGGGTGGGCGAGCAGTACTTC. This sequence encodes CASSLPGQGVGEQYF.

The CDR3 sequence: CASSFRWGATDTQYF. CDR3 DNA sequence: TGTGCCAGCAGCTTTAGGTGGGGGGCCACAGATACGCAGTATTTT. J is TRBJ2-3 and V is TRBV7-2, with D perhaps matching TRBD1 or TRBD2 (6 bases each). The V gene lost 3 bases and the J gene lost 2 bases, with 12 bases spanning the gap. CDR1 is SGHTA and CDR2 is FQGNSA in the germline V gene. The CDR3 loop spans 15 amino acids.

This clonotype was recorded a few times. This chain joins TRBV19 and TRBJ1-2; 7 bases are a match to TRBD1. This CDR3 spans 16 amino acids. The V gene end was trimmed by 6 bases and the J gene end by 4 bases; junction bases not matched to a gene: 14. CDR1 and CDR2 (germline): LNHDA, SQIVND (reference sequence). Written as DNA, the CDR3 is TGTGCCAGTAGATCCATCCCCCGGGACAGCTTCTATGGCTACACCTTC. Translating gives CASRSIPRDSFYGYTF.

This clonotype was seen a handful of times. V gene TRBV7-2 combines with J gene TRBJ2-3; no firm D call. CDR1 is SGHTA, CDR2 FQGNSA, per germline. The CDR3 length is 13 residues. Trimming cost V 5 bases and J 7 bases, with 13 bases left between them. In nucleotides, the CDR3 is TGTGCCAGCAGCCCCAGGCCTCCCTATACGCAGTATTTT. Protein sequence: CASSPRPPYTQYF. Complete variable domain (other parts from reference TRBV7-2 and TRBJ2-3): GAGVSQSPSNKVTEKGKDVELRCDPISGHTALYWYRQSLGQGLEFLIYFQGNSAPDKSGLPSDRFSAERTGGSVSTLTIQRTQQEDSAVYLCASSPRPPYTQYFGPGTRLTVL.

This clonotype has just a few counts. The chain couples TRBV19 to TRBJ1-5; no reliable D call. CDR3 size: 12 residues. Per germline, CDR1 LNHDA and CDR2 SQIVND (reference sequence). V gave up 0 bases and J gave up 9 bases, with 6 bases separating them. The CDR3 is CASSIEAWPQHF. The CDR3 region has the DNA TGTGCCAGTAGTATAGAAGCTTGGCCCCAGCATTTT. Supplemented by reference TRBV19 and TRBJ1-5, the full variable domain reads DGGITQSPKYLFRKEGQNVTLSCEQNLNHDAMYWYRQDPGQGLRLIYYSQIVNDFQKGDIAEGYSVSREKKESFPLTVTSAQKNPTAFYLCASSIEAWPQHFGDGTRLSIL.

The chain links TRBV25-1 to TRBJ1-5; D might be TRBD1 (6 bases). This CDR3 is built from 13 residues. Germline CDR1 reads MGHDK; CDR2 reads SYGVNS. V lost 10 bases and J lost 5, with 15 bases in between. The CDR3 nucleotides are TGTGCCACCAAGGACAGAAAATATCAGCCCCAGCATTTT. Its protein is CATKDRKYQPQHF.

Concerning this clonotype itself: Given a much more abundant clone one base away, this may be a read error. The chain uses TRBV7-8 and TRBJ2-5; maybe TRBD2 (5 bases). The CDR3 totals 15 residues. V was trimmed by 1 base and J by 5 bases, leaving 14 bases between them. CDR1 is SGHVS and CDR2 is FQNEAQ in the germline V gene. CDR3 sequence: CASSLGSAVRETQYF. CDR3 in DNA: TGTGCCAGCAGCTTAGGGTCAGCGGTGAGGGAGACCCAGTACTTC.

The rearrangement joins TRBV6-1 to TRBJ2-1, with 7 nucleotides matching TRBD2. Per the germline V gene, CDR1 is MNHNS and CDR2 is SASEGT. V lost 2 bases, J lost 2 bases, and 6 bases stayed unmatched. There are 16 residues in the CDR3. CDR3 sequence: CASSEMSGTTYNEQFF. The DNA of the CDR3 is TGTGCCAGCAGTGAAATGTCAGGGACTACCTACAATGAGCAGTTCTTC.

This clonotype was detected many times. This chain links TRBV7-9 with TRBJ2-7; perhaps TRBD1 as D (6 bases). The CDR3 length is 14 residues. The germline V gene has CDR1 SEHNR and CDR2 FQNEAQ (reference sequence). Deletions cut 1 base from V and 2 bases from J, with 9 bases between. CDR3: CASSLVDRTYEQYF. The CDR3 DNA follows: TGTGCCAGCAGCTTAGTAGACAGGACCTACGAGCAGTACTTC.

Notes on this clonotype: One end of the junction varies from germline; a read error may be responsible. This chain links TRBV7-9 with TRBJ2-4; D perhaps matches TRBD1 (5 bases). CDR3 length equals 12 residues. From germline, CDR1 is SEHNR and CDR2 FQNEAQ (reference sequence). CDR3 residues: CASSIRSGLADF. DNA for the CDR3: TGTGCCAGCAGCATACGCTCAGGGTTGGCGGACTTC.

The chain employs TRBV29-1 and TRBJ2-2; tentatively, D is TRBD1 or TRBD2 (5 bases each). CDR3 length: 15 amino acids. The V gene lost 0 bases and the J gene lost 1 base, with 9 bases spanning the gap. Germline V gene data show CDR1 as SQVTM and CDR2 as ANQGSEA. The CDR3 spells CSVEDWDGNTGELFF. For the CDR3, the DNA is TGCAGCGTTGAAGATTGGGACGGGAACACCGGGGAGCTGTTTTTT.

This chain joins TRBV4-2 and TRBJ1-1; 9 nucleotides line up with TRBD1. CDR1 is LGHNA and CDR2 is YNFKEQ in the germline V gene. The V segment lost 1 base and the J segment 5 bases; nucleotides outside the gene matches: 8. This CDR3 region has 16 residues. In nucleotides, the CDR3 is TGTGCCAGCAGCCAAGGTCGGACAGGGGAAAGAACTGAAGCTTTCTTT. Translation gives CASSQGRTGERTEAFF.

This clonotype was seen more than once but under ten times. This chain uses TRBV7-3 with TRBJ2-1; 7 bases are shared with TRBD1. The CDR3 consists of 16 residues. V shed 5 bases and J 8 bases; nucleotides not matched to a gene: 15. From germline, CDR1 is SGHTA and CDR2 FQGTGA. CDR3 region: CASSPRGILFGDEQFF. The CDR3 DNA follows: TGTGCCAGCAGCCCCAGGGGGATCCTATTTGGGGATGAGCAGTTCTTC.